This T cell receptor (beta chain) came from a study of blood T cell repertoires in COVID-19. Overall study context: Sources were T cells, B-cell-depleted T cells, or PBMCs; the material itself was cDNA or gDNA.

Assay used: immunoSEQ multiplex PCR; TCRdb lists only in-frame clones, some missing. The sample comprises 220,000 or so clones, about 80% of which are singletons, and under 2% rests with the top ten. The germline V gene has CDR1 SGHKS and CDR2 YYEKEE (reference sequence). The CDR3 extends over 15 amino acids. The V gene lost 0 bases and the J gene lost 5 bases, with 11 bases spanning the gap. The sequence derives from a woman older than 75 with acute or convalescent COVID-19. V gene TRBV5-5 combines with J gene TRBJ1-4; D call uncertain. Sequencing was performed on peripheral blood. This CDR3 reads CASSLVAGPNEKLFF. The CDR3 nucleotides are TGTGCCAGCAGCTTGGTGGCGGGCCCGAATGAAAAACTGTTTTTT.